This T cell receptor beta chain was profiled in a study of blood T cell repertoires in COVID-19. The overall study: Both acute and convalescent COVID-19 samples were obtained from the United States, Italy and Spain. Nucleic acid was either cDNA or gDNA, and it came from T cells, B-cell-depleted T cells, or PBMCs.

Trimming took 5 bases from V and 8 from J; bases not matched to a gene: 5. The V gene's germline CDR1 is SGHRS and CDR2 YFSETQ. This CDR3 is built from 13 residues. Authors' methods: Reference gene primers were amplified, and this amplification served to estimate nucleated cell counts. Generated by immunoSEQ multiplex PCR, the TCRdb table keeps only in-frame clones and is missing some. V and J calls and clone size follow that table, whereas D and trimming were derived from the DNA. The repertoire holds some 380,000 clones, with approximately 77% as singletons. Sequencing input: peripheral blood. This clonotype was sampled from a human donor with acute or convalescent COVID-19. The donor label of this sample is uncertain. The chain has TRBV5-1 and TRBJ2-1; 9 bases map to TRBD1. CDR3 nucleotides: TGCGCCAGCAGGGGACAGGGATATGATGAGCAGTTCTTC. It yields the protein CASRGQGYDEQFF.